The 8 T cell receptor beta chains in this list originate from one sample, sequenced in a study of blood T cell repertoires in COVID-19. Clones were sequenced by immunoSEQ multiplex PCR, and TCRdb holds only the in-frame ones, with some missing. This table holds fewer than 250,000 clones, around 85% found once. The specimen sequenced was peripheral blood. The receptors come from a woman aged 60 to 75 with active or convalescent COVID-19.

V gene TRBV2 combines with J gene TRBJ1-5; D might be TRBD1 (5 bases). The germline CDR1 and CDR2 sequences are SNHLY and FYNNEI. V gave up 4 bases and J gave up 6 bases, with 16 bases separating them. The CDR3 length is 15 residues. CDR3 in DNA: TGTGCCAGCAGTGTACAGCAGGGCTTTCGTCAGCCCCAGCATTTT. It yields the protein CASSVQQGFRQPQHF.

This rearrangement joins TRBV11-3 to TRBJ2-3; D is unclear. CDR3 length: 12 residues. Germline V lookup: CDR1 SGHNT, CDR2 YENEEA. The V end lost 8 bases, the J end lost 1 base, and 7 bases lay between the germline ends. CDR3 bases: TGTGCCAGCGCCCGGGGCACAGATACGCAGTATTTT. Protein: CASARGTDTQYF. The variable domain in full, with the rest retrieved from reference TRBV11-3 and TRBJ2-3, is EAGVVQSPRYKIIEKKQPVAFWCNPISGHNTLYWYLQNLGQGPELLIRYENEEAVDDSQLPKDRFSAERLKGVDSTLKIQPAELGDSAVYLCASARGTDTQYFGPGTRLTVL.

This chain uses TRBV4-1 with TRBJ2-5, with TRBD1 as a possible D gene (6 bases). The CDR3 is made up of 14 amino acids. CDR1 MGHRA and CDR2 YSYEKL come from the germline V gene. Between the trimmed V and J ends, which lost 4 bases and 1 base, there was a span of 10 bases. CDR3 in amino acids: CASSRTGPQETQYF. In DNA form, the CDR3 reads TGCGCCAGCAGCCGAACAGGGCCCCAAGAGACCCAGTACTTC.

In this sample, this clone turned up a few times. The rearrangement uses TRBV15 and TRBJ2-1; 10 bases match TRBD2. Germline assignment: CDR1 LNHNV and CDR2 YYDKDF (reference sequence). V shed 3 bases, J shed 8 bases, and the junction held 10 bases outside the gene matches. CDR3 size: 16 residues. The CDR3 DNA reads as TGTGCCACCAGCAGTCGAAGCGGGAGGGCCTCCGATGAGCAGTTCTTC. Protein sequence: CATSSRSGRASDEQFF.

The chain links TRBV6-5 to TRBJ2-7; D may be TRBD2 (5 bases). The V gene lost 6 bases and the J gene lost 1 base, with 10 bases spanning the gap. This CDR3 has 13 amino acids. The germline CDR1 and CDR2 sequences are MNHEY and SVGAGI. CDR3 nucleotide sequence: TGTGCCAGCAGGACACTAGGATCCTACGAGCAGTACTTC. This translates into CASRTLGSYEQYF.

This chain connects TRBV6-4 to TRBJ2-7; D not certain. V dropped 1 base and J dropped 2 bases, with 12 bases sitting between them. Germline CDR1 and CDR2: MRHNA and SNTAGT. This CDR3 contains 15 residues. CDR3 nucleotides: TGTGCCAGCAGTGACTGTTCGATGCGGACCTACGAGCAGTACGTC. Translating gives CASSDCSMRTYEQYV.

V and J are TRBV14 and TRBJ2-7; 8 bases line up with TRBD2. The CDR3 has 13 residues. From germline, CDR1 is SGHDN and CDR2 FVKESK. The junction had 6 bases not matched to a gene; V was cut back by 4 bases and J by 7 bases. In DNA, the CDR3 is TGTGCCAGCAGCCCCCGACTAGCGAGGGAGCAGTACTTC. Translated, it gives CASSPRLAREQYF.

V usage is TRBV6-6 and J usage is TRBJ1-5, with D tentatively TRBD1 (5 bases). V was cut by 6 bases and J by 7 bases, with 22 bases left in between. The CDR3 is made up of 16 amino acids. Germline values: CDR1 MNHNY, CDR2 SVGAGI (reference sequence). The CDR3 sequence: CASSWGIQGLVQPQHF. CDR3 coding DNA: TGTGCCAGCAGCTGGGGAATCCAGGGACTGGTACAGCCCCAGCATTTT.